These 7 T cell receptor beta chains were sequenced from one sample in a study of OX40 agonist ivuxolimab in advanced cancers. The data were produced by immunoSEQ multiplex PCR, yet TCRdb's version contains in-frame clones alone and is incomplete. Of about 69,000 clones listed, about 80% were seen once; the top ten hold 2% to 2.5%. This specimen consisted of CD4+ or CD8+ T cells sorted from blood, obtained in a trial of the OX40 agonist ivuxolimab. Receptors originate from an adult with an advanced solid tumor such as melanoma, head and neck, liver or kidney cancer.

The chain combines TRBV5-1 with TRBJ2-3, with D possibly being TRBD1 or TRBD2 (5 bases each). The germline CDR1 and CDR2 sequences are SGHRS and YFSETQ. The CDR3 has 12 residues. The V gene lost 6 bases and the J gene lost 6 bases, with 11 bases spanning the gap. This chain's CDR3 is CASKLEGDTQYF. As DNA, the CDR3 is TGCGCCAGCAAACTCGAGGGGGATACGCAGTATTTT.

The CDR3 spells CASSRTGGMDTQYF. DNA of the CDR3: TGTGCCAGCAGCCGGACAGGGGGCATGGATACGCAGTATTTT. The J gene is TRBJ2-3, the V gene TRBV7-3; 11 bases agree with TRBD1. The CDR3 totals 14 residues. Germline V lookup: CDR1 SGHTA, CDR2 FQGTGA. The V segment lost 5 bases and the J segment 6 bases; nucleotides outside the gene matches: 4.

This clone is a singleton in its sample. The chain is built from TRBV4-1 and TRBJ2-1, with D perhaps matching TRBD1 (8 bases). From germline, CDR1 is MGHRA and CDR2 YSYEKL. V lost 1 base, J lost 7 bases, and 20 bases lay in between. The CDR3 sequence is 17 residues long. CDR3 sequence reads: CASSQVQQGGAGNEQFF. The DNA of the CDR3 is TGCGCCAGCAGCCAAGTTCAACAGGGGGGAGCGGGAAATGAGCAGTTCTTC.

The chain is built from TRBV6-1 and TRBJ1-6; the match to TRBD1 covers 9 bases. This CDR3 contains 14 residues. Trimming at V came to 1 base and at J to 11 bases, leaving 3 bases not matched to a gene. The germline gives CDR1 MNHNS, CDR2 SASEGT. CDR3 coding DNA: TGTGCCAGCAGTGAAGACAGGGGGCTTACACCCCTCCACTTT. It yields the protein CASSEDRGLTPLHF.

The CDR3 DNA reads as TGCGCCAGCAGCCTTCCCCGGGACAATATCTACGAGCAGTACTTC. Residues: CASSLPRDNIYEQYF. The gene calls are TRBV5-1 and TRBJ2-7; a weak D match, TRBD1 (6 bases). Trimming shortened V by 4 bases and J by 3 bases, and 17 bases separated the two germline ends. CDR3 size: 15 residues. Germline CDR1 is SGHRS and CDR2 is YFSETQ.

This clone was detected once. The chain joins TRBV15 to TRBJ2-7; no clear D gene. Germline V gene sequence: CDR1 LNHNV, CDR2 YYDKDF (reference sequence). V was trimmed by 3 bases and J by 2 bases, leaving 8 bases between them. The CDR3 contains 13 residues. The CDR3 DNA reads as TGTGCCACCAGCAGGTGGGGAACCTACGAGCAGTACTTC. Its protein is CATSRWGTYEQYF.

The chain combines TRBV7-9 with TRBJ1-3; the match to TRBD1 covers 8 bases. The junction had 0 bases not matched to a gene; V was cut back by 1 base and J by 1 base. There are 15 residues in the CDR3. The germline CDR1 and CDR2 sequences are SEHNR and FQNEAQ (reference sequence). The CDR3 protein is CASSLDRGSGNTIYF. The CDR3, as DNA: TGTGCCAGCAGCTTAGACAGGGGGTCTGGAAACACCATATATTTT.